These 18 T cell receptor beta chains were all obtained from the same sample, sequenced in a study of blood T cell repertoires in COVID-19. The assay was immunoSEQ multiplex PCR, and TCRdb's table has in-frame clones only and misses some. The repertoire includes about 130,000 clones, just under 85% of them detected once, and about 3% sits in the top ten. Sequencing was performed on peripheral blood. The source of these receptors is a woman of 80 years or more with acute or convalescent COVID-19.

V gene TRBV6-4 combines with J gene TRBJ2-1; 9 bases map to TRBD1. The CDR3 is 13 amino acids. From germline, CDR1 is MRHNA and CDR2 SNTAGT. J was trimmed by 7 bases and V by 3 bases; bases with no gene match: 1. CDR3 DNA: TGTGCCAGCAGTGAGGACAGGGGAAATGAGCAGTTCTTC. It codes for CASSEDRGNEQFF.

This clone turned up a few times. The rearrangement links TRBV3-1 (or the pseudogene TRBV3-2) to TRBJ1-2; possible D gene TRBD1, 5 bases. CDR1 is LGHDT and CDR2 is YNNKEL in the germline V gene (reference sequence). V was trimmed by 6 bases and J by 6 bases, leaving 14 bases between them. CDR3 length equals 13 residues. CDR3: CASSTGVVDGYTF. The CDR3 nucleotides are TGTGCCAGCAGTACGGGGGTCGTGGATGGCTACACCTTC.

V gene TRBV27 combines with J gene TRBJ2-2; TRBD2 agrees at 14 bases. Germline-derived CDR1 and CDR2 are MNHEY and SMNVEV (reference sequence). The CDR3 spans 16 residues. V lost 5 bases to trimming and J lost 5 bases; unmatched junction nucleotides: 4. The CDR3 DNA is TGTGCCAGCAGTCTTAGACTAGCGGGGGGGACCGGGGAGCTGTTTTTT. Translating gives CASSLRLAGGTGELFF.

The chain has TRBV5-1 and TRBJ1-3, with 8 nucleotides matching TRBD1. Losses at the gene ends were 4 bases for V and 0 bases for J; bases not matched to a gene: 6. CDR3 length: 16 amino acids. The germline gives CDR1 SGHRS, CDR2 YFSETQ. The CDR3, as DNA: TGCGCCAGCAGCCGAACAGGGGGTACCTCTGGAAACACCATATATTTT. This gives the protein CASSRTGGTSGNTIYF.

The genes are TRBV11-2 and TRBJ2-1, with 9 bases identical to TRBD2. This CDR3 contains 15 residues. The trim removed 5 bases at V and 5 bases at J, leaving 7 bases unmatched. Germline CDR1 and CDR2: SGHAT and FQNNGV. CDR3 DNA sequence: TGTGCCAGCAGCACCCGGACTAGCGCCAACAATGAGCAGTTCTTC. It encodes CASSTRTSANNEQFF.

V usage is TRBV5-1 and J usage is TRBJ1-6, with 8 positions matching TRBD1. Trimming took 5 bases from V and 7 from J; bases not matched to a gene: 8. CDR3 length: 15 amino acids. The V gene's germline CDR1 is SGHRS and CDR2 YFSETQ. CDR3 DNA sequence: TGCGCCAGCAGGCTCGGACAGGGAGGCAATTCACCCCTCCACTTT. Translation: CASRLGQGGNSPLHF. Supplemented by reference TRBV5-1 and TRBJ1-6, the full variable domain reads KAGVTQTPRYLIKTRGQQVTLSCSPISGHRSVSWYQQTPGQGLQFLFEYFSETQRNKGNFPGRFSGRQFSNSRSEMNVSTLELGDSALYLCASRLGQGGNSPLHFGNGTRLTVT.

The gene calls are TRBV7-3 and TRBJ2-5; D may be TRBD1 (5 bases). V was cut by 5 bases and J by 2 bases, with 9 bases left in between. Germline V gene lookup returns CDR1 SGHTA and CDR2 FQGTGA. This CDR3 contains 13 residues. The CDR3 region is CASSQRQQETQYF. As DNA, the CDR3 is TGTGCCAGCAGCCAACGACAGCAAGAGACCCAGTACTTC.

The chain uses TRBV6-6 and TRBJ1-1; 10 bases fit TRBD1. Trimming cost V 8 bases and J 11 bases; bases outside gene matches: 20. The germline V gene has CDR1 MNHNY and CDR2 SVGAGI (reference sequence). The CDR3 covers 16 residues. CDR3 DNA: TGTGCCAGCTCTTCTACAGGACAGGGGGAAAGATCGGGGGCTTTCTTT. This encodes CASSSTGQGERSGAFF.

The gene calls are TRBV11-2 and TRBJ1-1; 8 positions match TRBD1. CDR3 size: 16 residues. Per the germline V gene, CDR1 is SGHAT and CDR2 is FQNNGV. J was trimmed by 4 bases and V by 6 bases; bases with no gene match: 13. The CDR3 loop is CASSPGTGGRSTEAFF. The CDR3 DNA reads as TGTGCCAGCAGTCCCGGGACAGGAGGGCGTAGCACTGAAGCTTTCTTT.

The V call is TRBV7-2, the J call TRBJ2-3; 7 nucleotides align to TRBD1. CDR3 length: 16 amino acids. CDR1 is SGHTA and CDR2 is FQGNSA in the germline V gene. J was trimmed by 0 bases and V by 5 bases; bases with no gene match: 8. The CDR3 is CASSPKGTASTDTQYF. The CDR3 DNA follows: TGTGCCAGCAGCCCCAAGGGGACAGCTAGCACAGATACGCAGTATTTT.

V is TRBV2 and J is TRBJ2-3, with 10 positions matching TRBD1. The CDR3 has 18 amino acids. Germline CDR1 and CDR2: SNHLY and FYNNEI. J lost 2 bases, V lost 5 bases, and 13 bases had no gene match. The CDR3 bases are TGTGCCAGCAGTTATACAAACCTGGGACAGGGGAACACAGATACGCAGTATTTT. Translation gives CASSYTNLGQGNTDTQYF.

This rearrangement joins TRBV13 to TRBJ2-5; 16 nucleotides align to TRBD2. The CDR3 covers 18 residues. Germline-derived CDR1 and CDR2 are PRHDT and FYEKMQ (reference sequence). After removal of 2 bases from V and 3 bases from J, the junction contained 6 bases not matched to a gene. For the CDR3, the DNA is TGTGCCAGCAGCTTACCGGGACTAGCGGGGGGGCCCGAAGAGACCCAGTACTTC. Translated, it gives CASSLPGLAGGPEETQYF.

The chain joins TRBV7-2 to TRBJ1-6; D gene unclear. Trimming took 2 bases from V and 9 from J, leaving 17 bases between them. Germline V gene lookup returns CDR1 SGHTA and CDR2 FQGNSA. The CDR3 length is 16 residues. The CDR3 protein is CASSLQAPVVGSPLHF. As DNA, the CDR3 is TGTGCCAGCAGCTTACAGGCGCCGGTGGTGGGTTCACCCCTCCACTTT.

In this sample, this clone turned up a few times. The chain combines TRBV12-5 with TRBJ1-1; D is uncertain. Germline V gene data show CDR1 as LGHNT and CDR2 as FRNRAP. V lost 5 bases to trimming and J lost 1 base, with 11 bases between them. This CDR3 spans 14 amino acids. CDR3 sequence reads: CASGPGNWNTEAFF. CDR3 nucleotide sequence: TGTGCTAGTGGTCCCGGGAATTGGAACACTGAAGCTTTCTTT.

The chain uses TRBV15 and TRBJ1-4, with 8 nucleotides matching TRBD1. With V trimmed by 5 bases and J by 0 bases, 5 bases remained unmatched. In germline, CDR1 is LNHNV, CDR2 YYDKDF (reference sequence). The CDR3 has 16 amino acids. CDR3 amino acids: CATSGRQGSTNEKLFF. The CDR3 DNA follows: TGTGCCACCAGCGGTCGACAGGGGTCAACTAATGAAAAACTGTTTTTT.

This chain links TRBV19 with TRBJ2-7; 7 bases are shared with TRBD2. Germline V gene sequence: CDR1 LNHDA, CDR2 SQIVND (reference sequence). J gave up 2 bases and V 3 bases, and 4 bases lay outside the gene matches. The CDR3 loop spans 14 amino acids. Written as DNA, the CDR3 is TGTGCCAGTAGTATGGGGGGGTACCCCTACGAGCAGTACTTC. Protein sequence: CASSMGGYPYEQYF.

The chain recombines TRBV7-2 with TRBJ1-2, with 7 bases identical to TRBD1. After removal of 4 bases from V and 10 bases from J, the junction contained 9 bases not matched to a gene. This CDR3 contains 13 residues. The germline V gene encodes CDR1 SGHTA and CDR2 FQGNSA. CDR3 nucleotide sequence: TGTGCCAGCAGCTACCGGGACAGTTCGCACTACACCTTC. This sequence encodes CASSYRDSSHYTF. Supplemented by reference TRBV7-2 and TRBJ1-2, the full variable domain reads GAGVSQSPSNKVTEKGKDVELRCDPISGHTALYWYRQSLGQGLEFLIYFQGNSAPDKSGLPSDRFSAERTGGSVSTLTIQRTQQEDSAVYLCASSYRDSSHYTFGSGTRLTVV.

The rearrangement uses TRBV3-1 (or the pseudogene TRBV3-2) and TRBJ2-7; 15 positions match TRBD2. Trimming took 0 bases from V and 3 from J; bases not matched to a gene: 9. The CDR3 has 19 residues. Germline loops: CDR1 LGHDT, CDR2 YNNKEL (reference sequence). CDR3 bases: TGTGCCAGCAGCCAAGATCCCCCGGGACTAGCGGGGGGAGGCTACGAGCAGTACTTC. Its protein is CASSQDPPGLAGGGYEQYF.